The 24 T cell receptor beta chains reported below all come from one sample, sequenced in a study of cytomegalovirus exposure and HLA in healthy donors. The primer mix had 60 Vbeta and 13 Jbeta primers. Clones were sequenced by immunoSEQ multiplex PCR, and TCRdb holds only the in-frame ones, with some missing. The sample lists over 75,000 clones, 65% to 90% seen once, with 3% to 4% in the top ten. Sequenced input: PBMCs. These receptors originate from a man aged 25-45 years in good health and CMV-seropositive.

The chain recombines TRBV18 with TRBJ2-5; 8 nucleotides match TRBD1. The CDR3 spans 16 residues. Looked up from germline, CDR1 is KGHSH and CDR2 is LQKENI. Unmatched junction bases numbered 9, after V lost 3 bases and J lost 3 bases. CDR3 region: CASSPLAGGVKETQYF. The DNA for the CDR3 is TGTGCCAGCTCACCCCTGGCAGGGGGCGTGAAAGAGACCCAGTACTTC.

The chain couples TRBV7-8 to TRBJ2-2, with a tentative D call TRBD1 (7 bases). Germline values: CDR1 SGHVS, CDR2 FQNEAQ. Trimming took 1 base from V and 9 from J, leaving 12 bases between them. The CDR3 covers 14 residues. CDR3 sequence: CASSLGRGAWELFF. CDR3 sequence (DNA): TGTGCCAGCAGCTTAGGCAGGGGGGCATGGGAGCTGTTTTTT.

DNA for the CDR3: TGTGCCAGTAGTCTAGGAGGAGGGTCCAAAAACATTCAGTACTTC. Its translation: CASSLGGGSKNIQYF. The chain employs TRBV19 and TRBJ2-4; D perhaps matches TRBD2 (6 bases). The germline V gene encodes CDR1 LNHDA and CDR2 SQIVND (reference sequence). The CDR3 has 15 residues. The V and J ends lost 5 bases and 2 bases respectively, with 13 bases between them.

The chain is built from TRBV5-6 and TRBJ2-4; TRBD1 might be the D (6 bases). The germline V and J ends were trimmed by 2 bases and 6 bases, with 18 bases remaining between them. The germline CDR1 and CDR2 sequences are SGHDT and YYEEEE. CDR3 size: 16 residues. In nucleotides, the CDR3 is TGTGCCAGCAGCTTTTTCCCAGGGGCGATGGGAAACATTCAGTACTTC. Its translation is CASSFFPGAMGNIQYF.

This clone was detected a few times. The junction departs from germline at one end; a sequencing error may be responsible. This chain connects TRBV27 to TRBJ2-2, with TRBD1 identical over 8 bases. The CDR3 has 15 amino acids. Germline V gene lookup returns CDR1 MNHEY and CDR2 SMNVEV (reference sequence). The CDR3 reads CASSSQGAKTGELFF. The CDR3 DNA reads as TGTGCCAGCAGTTCCCAGGGGGCGAAGACCGGGGAGCTGTTTTTT.

J is TRBJ2-1 and V is TRBV2; 8 bases are shared with TRBD1. This CDR3 comprises 12 residues. J gave up 9 bases and V 9 bases, and 7 bases lay outside the gene matches. CDR1 SNHLY and CDR2 FYNNEI come from the germline V gene. DNA for the CDR3: TGTGCCAGAGGACAGGGTATCGGTGAGCAGTTCTTC. Encoded protein: CARGQGIGEQFF.

The V gene is TRBV5-4, the J gene TRBJ2-1, with 12 bases that match TRBD2. This CDR3 is 15 amino acids long. The ends lost 4 bases at V and 5 bases at J; junction bases unmatched: 4. The V gene's germline CDR1 is SGHNT and CDR2 YYREEE (reference sequence). In nucleotides, the CDR3 is TGTGCCAGCAGCCCCGGGACTAGCGGGCACAATGAGCAGTTCTTC. Its protein product is CASSPGTSGHNEQFF.

V usage is TRBV7-9 and J usage is TRBJ2-7, with D possibly TRBD1 on 5 matching bases. Germline V CDR1 and CDR2: SEHNR, FQNEAQ (reference sequence). The length of the CDR3 is 15 residues. Trimming removed 0 bases at V and 2 bases at J, with 11 bases between. The CDR3 DNA reads TGTGCCAGCAGCTTAGCAGGGGATTACACCTACGAGCAGTACTTC. As protein: CASSLAGDYTYEQYF.

V is TRBV7-2 and J is TRBJ1-2, with D perhaps TRBD1 (6 bases). CDR3 length: 14 amino acids. V was trimmed by 1 base and J by 5 bases, leaving 11 bases between them. Germline V gives CDR1 SGHTA, CDR2 FQGNSA. The CDR3 here is CASSLDRATYGYTF. The DNA for the CDR3 is TGTGCCAGCAGCTTAGACAGGGCTACTTATGGCTACACCTTC.

This chain uses TRBV7-9 with TRBJ1-1; D might be TRBD1 (6 bases). The germline V and J ends were trimmed by 5 bases and 4 bases, with 11 bases remaining between them. There are 13 residues in the CDR3. From germline, CDR1 is SEHNR and CDR2 FQNEAQ (reference sequence). CDR3 bases: TGTGCCAGCAGCCAAACAGGGTTCACTGAAGCTTTCTTT. It is translated as CASSQTGFTEAFF.

This clone was observed a few times. The chain combines TRBV27 with TRBJ1-4; D is unresolved. Germline V CDR1 and CDR2: MNHEY, SMNVEV (reference sequence). The CDR3 extends over 14 amino acids. V was shortened by 0 bases and J by 7 bases, with 9 bases between the two germline ends. In nucleotides, the CDR3 is TGTGCCAGCAGTTTATCTGGGCTCGGTGAAAAACTGTTTTTT. Protein product: CASSLSGLGEKLFF.

The CDR3 nucleotides read TGTGCCAGCAGTCGACAGGGTTATGAGCAGTACTTC. Amino acids: CASSRQGYEQYF. The chain recombines TRBV25-1 with TRBJ2-5, with 7 positions matching TRBD1. The ends lost 5 bases at V and 11 bases at J; junction bases unmatched: 8. CDR3 length equals 12 residues. Germline lookup yields CDR1 MGHDK and CDR2 SYGVNS.

The sample holds a few counts of this clone. The gene calls are TRBV5-1 and TRBJ2-5, with 9 nucleotides matching TRBD1. The V and J ends lost 3 bases and 9 bases, in that order; junction bases with no gene match: 15. Germline-derived CDR1 and CDR2 are SGHRS and YFSETQ. This CDR3 has 16 amino acids. CDR3 amino acids: CASSSRTGAAGEAQYF. CDR3 coding DNA: TGCGCCAGCAGCTCCAGGACAGGGGCCGCCGGGGAGGCCCAGTACTTC.

This chain connects TRBV18 to TRBJ1-5, with TRBD1 matching 10 bases. Germline V CDR1 and CDR2: KGHSH, LQKENI. With V trimmed by 6 bases and J by 6 bases, 8 bases remained unmatched. The CDR3 runs to 15 residues. CDR3 amino acids: CASSAGTGDIQPQHF. CDR3 nucleotides: TGTGCCAGCTCCGCCGGGACAGGGGACATTCAGCCCCAGCATTTT.

V usage is TRBV7-9 and J usage is TRBJ1-4; 7 bases line up with TRBD1. The CDR3 covers 16 residues. Germline V lookup: CDR1 SEHNR, CDR2 FQNEAQ (reference sequence). V shed 5 bases, J shed 0 bases, and the junction held 6 bases outside the gene matches. The CDR3 reads CASSRDRGSTNEKLFF. CDR3 DNA sequence: TGTGCCAGCAGCCGGGACAGAGGATCAACTAATGAAAAACTGTTTTTT.

The rearrangement uses TRBV4-1 and TRBJ2-5; perhaps TRBD2 as D (5 bases). TRBJ2-7 matches the DNA end more closely, so the J call is doubtful. This CDR3 contains 15 residues. Germline lookup yields CDR1 MGHRA and CDR2 YSYEKL. This chain's CDR3 is CASSQVGGRIYEQYF. The CDR3 coding sequence is TGCGCCAGCAGCCAAGTCGGAGGACGGATCTACGAGCAGTACTTC.

This clone was seen a handful of times. This chain joins TRBV6-6 and TRBJ1-1; weak D call: TRBD1 (6 bases). Germline-derived CDR1 and CDR2 are MNHNY and SVGAGI (reference sequence). The CDR3 has 12 residues. V shed 7 bases and J shed 5 bases, with 11 bases lying between them. The CDR3 is CASTRDRTEAFF. CDR3 DNA sequence: TGTGCCAGCACCCGAGACAGGACTGAAGCTTTCTTT.

This clone was detected only a few times. V usage is TRBV6-1 and J usage is TRBJ2-3, with D maybe TRBD2 (6 bases). The CDR3 extends over 18 amino acids. The ends were cut back, 1 base at V and 4 bases at J, with 21 bases in the middle. Germline loops: CDR1 MNHNS, CDR2 SASEGT. Here the CDR3 reads CASSEDNDREIFADTQYF. The CDR3 nucleotides are TGTGCCAGCAGTGAAGATAACGATCGGGAGATATTCGCAGATACGCAGTATTTT.

The CDR3 DNA reads TGTGCAGTGGGGCAGGGGCGAATCCAGAATGAGCAGTTCTTC. Translation gives CAVGQGRIQNEQFF. V usage is TRBV12-5 and J usage is TRBJ2-1; tentatively, D is TRBD1 (6 bases). Germline-derived CDR1 and CDR2 are LGHNT and FRNRAP. CDR3 length: 14 amino acids.

The V gene is TRBV5-4, the J gene TRBJ2-3; TRBD2 aligns across 10 bases. The germline gives CDR1 SGHNT, CDR2 YYREEE (reference sequence). The CDR3 has 16 residues. V was pared by 4 bases and J by 3 bases, with 8 bases of the junction left unmatched. CDR3 sequence reads: CASSLGLASLTDTQYF. The CDR3 DNA reads as TGTGCCAGCAGCCTGGGACTAGCGAGCCTTACAGATACGCAGTATTTT.

This rearrangement joins TRBV19 to TRBJ2-1; possibly TRBD2 for D (7 bases). Per germline, CDR1 LNHDA and CDR2 SQIVND (reference sequence). The CDR3 extends over 16 amino acids. The germline V and J ends were trimmed by 3 bases and 0 bases, with 12 bases remaining between them. For the CDR3, the DNA is TGTGCCAGTAGTATTTGGGGGGGGCTCTCCTACAATGAGCAGTTCTTC. Its translation: CASSIWGGLSYNEQFF.

This sequence joins TRBV5-1 and TRBJ2-1; D may be TRBD2 (6 bases). The ends were cut back, 5 bases at V and 4 bases at J, with 16 bases in the middle. This CDR3 has 15 residues. The germline gives CDR1 SGHRS, CDR2 YFSETQ. The CDR3 coding sequence is TGCGCCAGCAGGCAGGACTACCGGAATTACAATGAGCAGTTCTTC. This translates into CASRQDYRNYNEQFF.

The CDR3 bases are TGTGCCAGCAGTTTGATGGGGCGGGGAAGGCAGCCCCAGCATTTT. It yields the protein CASSLMGRGRQPQHF. V is TRBV27 and J is TRBJ1-5, with D perhaps matching TRBD1 (5 bases). Looked up from germline, CDR1 is MNHEY and CDR2 is SMNVEV (reference sequence). The ends were cut back, 3 bases at V and 7 bases at J, with 16 bases in the middle. The CDR3 is made up of 15 amino acids.

The V gene is TRBV27, the J gene TRBJ2-6; 7 nucleotides align to TRBD1. The germline V gene encodes CDR1 MNHEY and CDR2 SMNVEV (reference sequence). The V and J ends lost 7 bases and 0 bases, in that order; junction bases with no gene match: 6. CDR3 size: 16 residues. CDR3 sequence: CASTNRGLSGANVLTF. In DNA form, the CDR3 reads TGTGCCAGCACCAACAGGGGCCTCTCTGGGGCCAACGTCCTGACTTTC.